The entry below gives a single T cell receptor beta chain sequence along with its context. The antigen this receptor binds is unknown. There are no base qualities to consult, and no much larger clone falls within one base. Libraries were constructed by the immunoSEQ multiplex PCR assay. A mixture of 60 forward primers for TCR Vbeta segments and 13 reverse primers for TCR Jbeta segments was used in the multiplex PCR. The CDR3 region of rearranged TCR beta genes was amplified from genomic DNA by a multiplex PCR assay. The amplified TCR beta libraries were sequenced on the Illumina HiSeq System as 87-base-pair reads. Concerning the study's data processing: A later analysis counted about 82 million unique TCR beta chains across the 666 repertoires, and about 10 million of these chains were shared by at least two donors. To remove PCR and sequencing errors, raw reads were error-corrected and collapsed into unique sequences using a nearest-neighbor algorithm that merged closely related sequences. CDR3 sequences were aligned to IMGT reference sequences to assign V, D and J gene segments. For a sequence to be retained, a match of at least six nucleotides to both a V gene segment and a J gene segment was required. A rearrangement counted as productive if the CDR3 had no stop codons and remained in frame with V and J, and every other rearrangement counted as non-productive. Following IMGT convention, CDR3 was defined as the stretch from the second conserved V-encoded cysteine to the conserved J-encoded phenylalanine. The earlier analysis of 500 to 650 of the donors excluded any sequence lacking an unambiguous match to a single V gene segment. In an earlier analysis of 450 to 700 of the donors, V segments were called functional above 56.7% productive rearrangements and were called segregating when the between-donor standard deviation exceeded 5%. A statistical classification framework was developed to diagnose cytomegalovirus status using the catalog of TCR beta chain sequences. In a later analysis, V and J genes were assigned by comparing TCR nucleotide sequences against IMGT/GENE-DB human TR gene sequences. The TCRdist pipeline was used in a later analysis to assign CDR3 sequences and most-parsimonious VDJ recombination scenarios. In a later analysis, every TCR beta chain was defined by the combination of its CDR3 amino acid sequence and its V-gene family, and reads without a unique V-gene family were dropped. To address suspected cross-contamination and a sequencing artifact, a later analysis removed 450 to 700 highly shared, low-generation-probability nucleotide sequences. In a later analysis, a clonal expansion index for each public chain was calculated from normalized within-repertoire ranks of inferred template counts. In a later analysis, generation probabilities were computed with a VDJ recombination model fitted to out-of-frame rearrangements, and the resulting probabilities were checked against IGoR. A later analysis scored TCR-TCR, TCR-HLA and TCR-CMV co-occurrence with hypergeometric tests, applying a repertoire-size bias correction to TCR pairs. In a later analysis, false discovery rates were estimated by permuting HLA or CMV assignments 20 times. A later analysis grouped co-occurring TCRs with DBSCAN, adding TCRdist sequence similarity when clustering within HLA-allele-positive subsets. Co-occurrence clustering excluded repertoires with fewer than 30,000 or more than 120,000 public chains, plus five with anomalous nucleotide sharing. The immuneACCESS repertoire file appears here via TCRdb, limited to in-frame rearrangements. These files lack a portion of the clones; in checked studies, under half of the deficit traces to unresolved V genes, and the cause of the others is not known. The D gene and trimming were derived from the DNA, and the V and J assignments and clone size from that table. This sample is represented by 120,000 or so clones; 78% of them were singletons. The top ten clones comprise approximately 10% of the sample.

These data belong to a study of cytomegalovirus exposure and HLA in healthy donors (dated by TCRdb to about 2017). Regarding the research as a whole: In an earlier analysis of 587 of the donors, around 300 Gb of sequence data and 90 million to 120 million unique TCR beta sequences from about 179 million T cells were reported. Both class I and class II loci were covered by HLA typing, at four-digit resolution. A later genetic analysis took genome-wide SNP genotypes for about three fifths of the 666 donors and used that subset as a discovery cohort. Of the 398 genotyped donors, about 80% fell in the genetic ancestry cluster associated with self-reported Caucasian donors. The study was designed to test whether signatures of past pathogen exposure could be identified by cataloging public T cell receptors. All discovery cohort repertoires had been generated on a single sequencing platform. High-throughput TCR immunosequencing, statistical association of individual TCRs with disease status, and machine learning were combined to predict cytomegalovirus infection status. To study patterns of TCR occurrence, a later analysis re-analyzed previously published TCR beta repertoires from around 670 donors and added high-resolution HLA genotyping. Along with the approximately 700-subject first cohort, a separate validation cohort of about 110 different subjects was used. Rather than using new phenotypic data, the later analysis identified candidate immune exposures from TCR beta sequences and from how often those sequences occurred across donors. The study profiled the T cell repertoires of hundreds of subjects by immunosequencing and related them to cytomegalovirus serostatus. The number of typed donors differed by locus: about 620-640 for A, B, C, DRB1 and DQB1; 522 for DQA1; 606 for DPA1; and 400 to 480 for DPB1. Donor age, sex, ethnicity and CMV serostatus were compiled alongside the repertoire data. Among roughly 400 genotyped donors of the cohort, an average of about 240,000 unique TCR beta nucleotide sequences were sequenced per donor, 15% to 20% of them non-productive. An earlier analysis of some 600 of the donors applied high-throughput TCR beta sequencing to assess whether each TCR beta V gene segment acted as functional or pseudogenic. Roughly 300 gigabases of sequencing data and roughly 81 million unique TCR sequences made up an early release that covered 640 HLA-typed donors. Four to six DR-DQ haplotypes were handled as single units for association and clustering, since linkage in the cohort was strong. Overall study results and their limits: At a false discovery rate of 0.05, a later analysis linked roughly 17,000 TCR beta sequences to specific HLA alleles. In a later analysis, HLA-associated TCR beta chains were found to be more clonally expanded and to have lower generation probabilities than equally common non-associated chains. The classifier was reported to diagnose cytomegalovirus status with high specificity and sensitivity in both the original cohort and the validation cohort. The earlier analysis of approximately 590 of the donors excluded around 17 rarely observed V segments, including chromosome 9 orphons, because counts were too low. Immune exposure information for the cohort was limited to CMV serostatus. A later genetic analysis associated a missense DCLRE1C variant with V-gene and J-gene trimming of TCR beta chains, and an independent cohort replicated the association. It was suggested by the authors that the approach could potentially be generalized to other disease states and immunological phenotypes. Correlated functional status among segregating V segments might reflect linkage disequilibrium, but an unknown experimental factor could not be ruled out. In a later genetic analysis, fewer N-insertions in productive TCRs were reported among donors in an Asian-associated ancestry cluster than the roughly 700-donor mean. In vitro tests confirmed that a few of the cytomegalovirus-associated TCR beta chains recognize cytomegalovirus antigens. According to a later analysis, parvovirus B19, influenza, CMV and Epstein-Barr virus appeared linked to several top co-occurrence clusters. Most TCR sequences were observed very rarely across donors, whereas some public TCRs were present in many individuals. The sequencing pipeline was judged likely to have produced a cluster of highly shared sequence variants as a technical artifact. The presence/absence analyses assumed that sequencing depth was roughly uniform across donors, and that assumption may not be true. A later analysis found that most CMV-associated TCR beta chains appeared HLA-restricted, with HLA associations seemingly driven largely by CMV exposure. In this cohort, only TCR beta chains were sequenced, and detectable features were limited by the absence of alpha or paired-chain data. The study gave a list of about 170 TCR beta chains associated with cytomegalovirus. A further reported finding was that TCR beta sequences accurately predicted the HLA-A and HLA-B alleles for most subjects in the first cohort. An earlier analysis of roughly 570 of the donors showed that most TCR beta V segments appeared in productive rearrangements either about 87% or about 30% of the time, which broadly matched IMGT annotations. When HLA alleles, especially DR and DQ, strongly co-occurred, attributing TCR associations to individual alleles was difficult. In a later analysis, the rate of TCR association differed among HLA loci, with DRB1 alleles having the most associated TCRs and HLA-C alleles having the fewest. Because HLA typing was unavailable for some donors at each locus, only the typed subset was used in association tests.

The cohort comprised 710 or so healthy bone marrow donors. At the time of sampling, every cohort member was nominally healthy, though immune exposures that went unrecorded were likely present. The donor tested CMV seropositive, placing the donor among the approximately 290 seropositive members of the cohort. Each donor provided a peripheral blood sample, and peripheral blood mononuclear cells were used for TCR beta sequencing. The Qiagen DNeasy Blood Extraction Kit was used to extract genomic DNA from the blood cell samples. The sequenced sample was PBMCs. The source of this sequence is a man aged 25 to 40 in good health and CMV-seropositive.

The CDR3 is CAWSVSGITDTQYF. The bases are TGTGCCTGGAGTGTAAGCGGGATCACAGATACGCAGTATTTT. Rearrangement joined TRBV30 to TRBJ2-3; 7 middle bases align to TRBD2. The CDR3 covers 14 residues, taking in both the cysteine and the phenylalanine. The entry retains the CDR3 DNA only, 42 bases that are in frame from base 1. The germline V gene (reference sequence) supplies CDR1 GTSNPN and CDR2 SVGIG. Trimming accounts for 0 bases at V and 2 bases at J, while the number of junction bases matched to no gene is 2. Full variable domain (CDR3 extended with the reference TRBV30 and TRBJ2-3 proteins): SQTIHQWPATLVQPVGSPLSLECTVEGTSNPNLYWYRQAAGRGLQLLFYSVGIGQISSEVPQNLSASRPQDRQFILSSKKLLLSDSGFYLCAWSVSGITDTQYFGPGTRLTVL.